These 2 T cell receptor beta chains originate from one sample sequenced in a study of cytomegalovirus exposure and HLA in healthy donors. Both 60 Vbeta primers and 13 Jbeta primers went into the PCR. TCRdb's table, derived via immunoSEQ multiplex PCR, lists solely in-frame clones and lacks some. The sample holds 200,000 or so clones, approximately 78% seen once. Sequencing was done on a sample of PBMCs. All receptors come from a woman aged 50 to 60 in good health and CMV-seropositive.

The sample holds one count of this clone. The CDR3: CASSPLDRPNTEAFF. For the CDR3, the DNA is TGTGCCAGCAGTCCCCTCGACAGGCCGAACACTGAAGCTTTCTTT. The chain joins TRBV28 to TRBJ1-1; possible D gene TRBD1, 6 bases. This CDR3 has 15 residues. V gave up 5 bases and J gave up 1 base, with 14 bases separating them. Germline CDR1 is MDHEN and CDR2 is SYDVKM. Full variable domain (outside the CDR3, taken from reference TRBV28 and TRBJ1-1): DVKVTQSSRYLVKRTGEKVFLECVQDMDHENMFWYRQDPGLGLRLIYFSYDVKMKEKGDIPEGYSVSREKKERFSLILESASTNQTSMYLCASSPLDRPNTEAFFGQGTRLTVV.

This sequence joins TRBV14 and TRBJ1-2, with D perhaps TRBD1 (6 bases). CDR3 length: 13 amino acids. CDR1 SGHDN and CDR2 FVKESK come from the germline V gene. Deletions cut 4 bases from V and 7 bases from J, with 13 bases between. This CDR3 reads CASSLMGQFGYTF. In DNA form, the CDR3 reads TGTGCCAGCAGCCTCATGGGACAATTTGGCTACACCTTC.